This T cell receptor beta chain was sequenced for a study of blood T cell repertoires in COVID-19. Per the original methods: Nucleated cell counts were estimated from reference gene primer amplification. The method was immunoSEQ multiplex PCR; TCRdb's version includes in-frame clones alone and lacks a portion of them. V and J calls and clone size come straight from that table; D and trimming were deduced from the DNA. Of about 120,000 clones listed, roughly 89% are singletons. The CDR3 extends over 13 amino acids. Trimming left V 2 bases short and J 0 bases short, with 5 bases between. Per germline, CDR1 MNHNS and CDR2 SASEGT.

This clonotype originated in a man between 35 and 55 years old with acute or convalescent COVID-19. The sample comprised peripheral blood. V usage is TRBV6-1 and J usage is TRBJ2-7; D is possibly TRBD1 (5 bases). The CDR3 protein is CASSEQGSYEQYF. The CDR3, as DNA: TGTGCCAGCAGTGAACAGGGCTCCTACGAGCAGTACTTC.